This T cell receptor beta chain was recorded in a study of cytomegalovirus exposure and HLA in healthy donors. The PCR used 60 Vbeta and 13 Jbeta primers. Profiling relied on immunoSEQ multiplex PCR, and the TCRdb table lists in-frame clones only, not all of them. The sample contains 30,000 to 35,000 clones, roughly 64% of which appear only once. The germline gives CDR1 SGHRS, CDR2 YFSETQ. CDR3 length: 15 residues. With 0 bases clipped from V and 0 bases from J, the junction kept 2 bases outside the gene matches. In its sample, this clone was seen a few times. This receptor was identified in a man aged 35 to 55 in good health and CMV-seropositive. Sequenced input: PBMCs. V usage is TRBV5-1 and J usage is TRBJ1-1; 7 bases agree with TRBD1. CDR3 DNA: TGCGCCAGCAGCTTGGCGGACAGGATGAACACTGAAGCTTTCTTT. Protein product: CASSLADRMNTEAFF.